The clone carrying this T cell receptor (beta chain) was counted once. The sample comes from a study of shared clonotypes between healthy human individuals. Only in-frame clones appear in the TCRdb table, and some are missing; sequencing was by immunoSEQ multiplex PCR. Among fewer than 1.8 million clones listed, 98% were seen once. Trimming removed 4 bases from V and 1 base from J, with 8 bases in between. From germline, CDR1 is MNHEY and CDR2 SVGAGI. There are 14 residues in the CDR3. The source material was naive CD4+ T cells sorted from blood. As for subset: CD45RA+ positively selected. The chain employs TRBV6-5 and TRBJ1-5, with D possibly being TRBD1 (6 bases). The sequence was collected from a man aged 30 to 39 in good health. CDR3 nucleotide sequence: TGTGCCAGCAGTTTTGGACAGAGCAATCAGCCCCAGCATTTT. It specifies CASSFGQSNQPQHF.